The 27 T cell receptor beta chains presented below share a single source sample, sequenced in a study of cytomegalovirus exposure and HLA in healthy donors. In the PCR, 60 Vbeta and 13 Jbeta primers were used. Profiling relied on immunoSEQ multiplex PCR, and the TCRdb table lists in-frame clones only, not all of them. Of 85,000 to 130,000 clones listed, 75% to 85% are singletons. Sequencing input: PBMCs. The receptors originated from a woman aged 45-60 years in good health and CMV-seropositive.

Only a few counts were recorded for this clone. The J gene is TRBJ1-1, the V gene TRBV4-1; 10 bases match TRBD1. The CDR3 sequence is 15 residues long. The germline V gene encodes CDR1 MGHRA and CDR2 YSYEKL. The V gene end was trimmed by 3 bases and the J gene end by 5 bases; junction bases not matched to a gene: 6. For the CDR3, the DNA is TGCGCCAGCAGCCACCCGGGACAGGGGAGGACTGAAGCTTTCTTT. It yields the protein CASSHPGQGRTEAFF.

CDR3 sequence (DNA): TGTGCCAGTAATAGCGGGAGGGCCTTGTACAATGAGCAGTTCTTC. Its protein product is CASNSGRALYNEQFF. The chain employs TRBV19 and TRBJ2-1; TRBD2 aligns across 11 bases. CDR3 size: 15 residues. V dropped 7 bases and J dropped 4; count of bases not matched to a gene: 6. Germline CDR1 LNHDA, CDR2 SQIVND (reference sequence).

The rearrangement uses TRBV12-5 and TRBJ2-7; possible D gene TRBD1, 5 bases. V lost 1 base and J 7 bases, leaving 8 bases between the germline ends. Germline V gene data show CDR1 as LGHNT and CDR2 as FRNRAP. CDR3 length: 12 amino acids. In DNA, the CDR3 is TGTGCTAGTGGTTTGGGGTCAGGGGAGCAGTACTTC. The encoded protein is CASGLGSGEQYF.

There are a few counts of this clone. The chain has TRBV29-1 and TRBJ2-3; D is unresolved. V shed 6 bases and J shed 3 bases, with 10 bases lying between them. The germline V gene has CDR1 SQVTM and CDR2 ANQGSEA. CDR3 length: 12 residues. CDR3 loop: CSVLQITDTQYF. CDR3 coding DNA: TGCAGCGTCCTTCAGATAACAGATACGCAGTATTTT.

In this sample, this clone turned up once. The chain employs TRBV14 and TRBJ2-2; no definite D call. The germline V gene has CDR1 SGHDN and CDR2 FVKESK. V shed 0 bases and J shed 2 bases, with 10 bases lying between them. The CDR3 runs 16 residues. DNA of the CDR3: TGTGCCAGCAGCCAAGATTTAAGGAGCAACACCGGGGAGCTGTTTTTT. It is translated as CASSQDLRSNTGELFF. Together with reference TRBV14 and TRBJ2-2, the CDR3 gives the full variable domain: EAGVTQFPSHSVIEKGQTVTLRCDPISGHDNLYWYRRVMGKEIKFLLHFVKESKQDESGMPNNRFLAERTGGTYSTLKVQPAELEDSGVYFCASSQDLRSNTGELFFGEGSRLTVL.

Written as DNA, the CDR3 is TGTGCCACAGGGAACATACGGCCCCAGCATTTT. Its translation is CATGNIRPQHF. V usage is TRBV27 and J usage is TRBJ1-5; D perhaps matches TRBD1 (5 bases). Per germline, CDR1 MNHEY and CDR2 SMNVEV (reference sequence). V lost 10 bases to trimming and J lost 9 bases, with 13 bases between them. The CDR3 runs 11 residues.

The J gene is TRBJ2-5, the V gene TRBV7-2, with 8 bases identical to TRBD2. Germline V CDR1 and CDR2: SGHTA, FQGNSA. After removal of 6 bases from V and 5 bases from J, the junction contained 8 bases not matched to a gene. The CDR3 runs to 14 residues. The CDR3 nucleotides read TGTGCCAGCAGGGTGGCACTAGCGGTTGAGACCCAGTACTTC. Its translation: CASRVALAVETQYF.

This rearrangement joins TRBV5-1 to TRBJ1-3; D may be TRBD1 (5 bases). This CDR3 contains 16 residues. V was shortened by 3 bases and J by 0 bases, with 13 bases between the two germline ends. CDR1 is SGHRS and CDR2 is YFSETQ in the germline V gene. The CDR3 loop reads CASSSRQPGSGNTIYF. In nucleotides, the CDR3 is TGCGCCAGCAGCTCTCGACAGCCAGGCTCTGGAAACACCATATATTTT. Filled out from reference TRBV5-1 and TRBJ1-3, the complete variable domain reads KAGVTQTPRYLIKTRGQQVTLSCSPISGHRSVSWYQQTPGQGLQFLFEYFSETQRNKGNFPGRFSGRQFSNSRSEMNVSTLELGDSALYLCASSSRQPGSGNTIYFGEGSWLTVV.

This chain uses TRBV19 with TRBJ1-1; 8 bases map to TRBD1. From germline, CDR1 is LNHDA and CDR2 SQIVND (reference sequence). There are 13 residues in the CDR3. J lost 7 bases, V lost 1 base, and 2 bases had no gene match. This CDR3 reads CASSIGTGREAFF. The CDR3 coding sequence is TGTGCCAGTAGTATAGGGACAGGGCGTGAAGCTTTCTTT. Combining the CDR3 with reference TRBV19 and TRBJ1-1 gives the whole variable domain DGGITQSPKYLFRKEGQNVTLSCEQNLNHDAMYWYRQDPGQGLRLIYYSQIVNDFQKGDIAEGYSVSREKKESFPLTVTSAQKNPTAFYLCASSIGTGREAFFGQGTRLTVV.

The rearrangement joins TRBV30 to TRBJ2-2; 8 nucleotides align to TRBD2. Germline V gives CDR1 GTSNPN, CDR2 SVGIG (reference sequence). There are 13 residues in the CDR3. Trimming took 2 bases from V and 8 from J; bases not matched to a gene: 4. The CDR3 sequence: CAWSTSGSGELFF. The DNA for the CDR3 is TGTGCCTGGAGTACTAGCGGATCGGGGGAGCTGTTTTTT.

This chain links TRBV7-8 with TRBJ1-4; maybe TRBD1 (5 bases). V lost 5 bases and J lost 8, with 12 bases in between. CDR1 SGHVS and CDR2 FQNEAQ come from the germline V gene. The CDR3 loop spans 13 amino acids. The CDR3: CASSLGRGEKLFF. The CDR3 DNA reads TGTGCCAGCAGCCTCGGACGGGGGGAAAAACTGTTTTTT.

The CDR3 coding sequence is TGCGCCAGCAGCTTAACAGGGACAGAGAACACTGAAGCTTTCTTT. It is translated as CASSLTGTENTEAFF. V usage is TRBV5-1 and J usage is TRBJ1-1; 7 nucleotides agree with TRBD1. From germline, CDR1 is SGHRS and CDR2 YFSETQ. Losses at the gene ends were 2 bases for V and 1 base for J; bases not matched to a gene: 5. The CDR3 consists of 15 residues.

The rearrangement joins TRBV5-1 to TRBJ2-3; D call uncertain. CDR1 and CDR2 (germline): SGHRS, YFSETQ. The CDR3 has 15 residues. The V and J ends lost 4 bases and 6 bases respectively, with 18 bases between them. The CDR3, as DNA: TGCGCCAGCAGCCGACTCACCACCTTAGGCGATACGCAGTATTTT. Its translation is CASSRLTTLGDTQYF.

The V and J genes are TRBV10-3 and TRBJ1-2; perhaps TRBD1 as D (6 bases). The CDR3 covers 14 residues. Germline V lookup: CDR1 ENHRY, CDR2 SYGVKD. Trimming left V 2 bases short and J 6 bases short, with 13 bases between. Here the CDR3 reads CAISEAITGNGYTF. The CDR3 DNA sequence: TGTGCCATCAGTGAGGCCATTACAGGGAATGGCTACACCTTC.

V and J are TRBV27 and TRBJ2-1, with a possible D match to TRBD1 (6 bases). Germline-derived CDR1 and CDR2 are MNHEY and SMNVEV (reference sequence). The CDR3 runs to 15 residues. V lost 5 bases and J 4 bases, leaving 15 bases between the germline ends. The CDR3 reads CASSPGSGAYNEQFF. Written as DNA, the CDR3 is TGTGCCAGCAGTCCAGGTTCAGGGGCGTACAATGAGCAGTTCTTC.

J is TRBJ2-1 and V is TRBV5-4; 9 nucleotides agree with TRBD2. Germline lookup yields CDR1 SGHNT and CDR2 YYREEE (reference sequence). CDR3 size: 16 residues. V was clipped by 0 bases and J by 6 bases; unmatched bases: 7. This CDR3 reads CASSLAFSGSSNEQFF. CDR3 sequence (DNA): TGTGCCAGCAGCTTGGCGTTTAGCGGGAGTTCCAATGAGCAGTTCTTC.

A few counts support this clone. The CDR3 DNA reads TGTGCCAGCAGCTTTTTGGACGGAGGTGAAGCTTTCTTT. This sequence encodes CASSFLDGGEAFF. The rearrangement links TRBV7-2 to TRBJ1-1, with D unclear. The V end was cut by 3 bases, the J end by 7 bases, with 12 bases between. CDR1 SGHTA and CDR2 FQGNSA come from the germline V gene. The CDR3 totals 13 residues.

This chain connects TRBV27 to TRBJ2-5; possibly TRBD1 for D (6 bases). The J call is doubtful: the DNA matches TRBJ2-7 better. CDR3 length equals 15 residues. The germline V gene encodes CDR1 MNHEY and CDR2 SMNVEV (reference sequence). CDR3 region: CASSWTTGLLDEQYF. The CDR3 DNA reads as TGTGCCAGCAGTTGGACAACAGGGTTACTAGACGAGCAGTACTTC.

The genes are TRBV14 and TRBJ1-6; TRBD1 matches at 9 bases. The junction had 10 bases not matched to a gene; V was cut back by 7 bases and J by 15 bases. The CDR3 loop spans 13 amino acids. Germline V gene lookup returns CDR1 SGHDN and CDR2 FVKESK. The CDR3 protein is CASNPAGTGILHF. The CDR3, as DNA: TGTGCCAGCAACCCGGCGGGGACAGGGATCCTCCACTTT.

This chain joins TRBV7-9 and TRBJ2-7, with 9 bases lining up with TRBD1. The trim removed 5 bases at V and 1 base at J, leaving 9 bases unmatched. The CDR3 runs to 16 residues. The germline V gene encodes CDR1 SEHNR and CDR2 FQNEAQ (reference sequence). In DNA, the CDR3 is TGTGCCAGCAGCCGGCCCGGGACAGGGTCTTCCTACGAGCAGTACTTC. As protein: CASSRPGTGSSYEQYF.

The rearrangement links TRBV11-2 to TRBJ2-1; 13 nucleotides line up with TRBD2. Trimming cost V 1 base and J 10 bases; bases outside gene matches: 7. The germline V gene has CDR1 SGHAT and CDR2 FQNNGV. The CDR3 is made up of 16 amino acids. CDR3 sequence reads: CASSLVLAGGQWEQFF. The CDR3, as DNA: TGTGCCAGCAGCTTAGTACTAGCGGGGGGGCAGTGGGAGCAGTTCTTC.

The chain employs TRBV27 and TRBJ2-1; weak D call: TRBD1 (5 bases). In germline, CDR1 is MNHEY, CDR2 SMNVEV (reference sequence). The CDR3 is made up of 15 amino acids. V lost 3 bases to trimming and J lost 0 bases, with 9 bases between them. The CDR3 nucleotides are TGTGCCAGCAGTTTGGGGCTGAGCTCCTACAATGAGCAGTTCTTC. Residues: CASSLGLSSYNEQFF.

The chain carries TRBV19 and TRBJ2-7, with a tentative D call TRBD2 (5 bases). The germline CDR1 and CDR2 sequences are LNHDA and SQIVND (reference sequence). Between the trimmed V and J ends, which lost 3 bases and 0 bases, there was a span of 9 bases. This CDR3 region has 14 residues. Written as DNA, the CDR3 is TGTGCCAGTAGTATGGAGGCAGACTCCTACGAGCAGTACTTC. Translated, it gives CASSMEADSYEQYF.

The chain recombines TRBV9 with TRBJ2-5, with 10 bases lining up with TRBD2. Unmatched junction bases numbered 14, after V lost 1 base and J lost 5 bases. CDR3 length: 18 amino acids. Germline V CDR1 and CDR2: SGDLS, YYNGEE. The CDR3 DNA reads TGTGCCAGCAGCGTAACCGGAGGTAGCGGGGGGCCGGGGGAGACCCAGTACTTC. Translated: CASSVTGGSGGPGETQYF. The variable domain in full, with the rest retrieved from reference TRBV9 and TRBJ2-5, is DSGVTQTPKHLITATGQRVTLRCSPRSGDLSVYWYQQSLDQGLQFLIQYYNGEERAKGNILERFSAQQFPDLHSELNLSSLELGDSALYFCASSVTGGSGGPGETQYFGPGTRLLVL.

The chain recombines TRBV7-9 with TRBJ2-1, with TRBD2 matching over 12 bases. CDR3 length equals 17 residues. Germline V gives CDR1 SEHNR, CDR2 FQNEAQ (reference sequence). V was pared by 5 bases and J by 5 bases, with 10 bases of the junction left unmatched. The CDR3 DNA reads TGTGCCAGCAGCCAGAGTCACCTAGCGGGGGGGAACAATGAGCAGTTCTTC. Amino acids: CASSQSHLAGGNNEQFF.

The CDR3 coding sequence is TGTGCCAGCAGCACCGATGGGGGGGCCCGCCGAGGTGAGCAGTTCTTC. Protein sequence: CASSTDGGARRGEQFF. V is TRBV2 and J is TRBJ2-1; D might be TRBD2 (7 bases). The ends were cut back, 6 bases at V and 9 bases at J, with 24 bases in the middle. The germline CDR1 and CDR2 sequences are SNHLY and FYNNEI. The CDR3 contains 16 residues.

The chain couples TRBV10-3 to TRBJ1-1; perhaps TRBD1 as D (6 bases). Germline V gene lookup returns CDR1 ENHRY and CDR2 SYGVKD. CDR3 length: 14 amino acids. V was pared by 5 bases and J by 6 bases, with 16 bases between. The DNA for the CDR3 is TGTGCCATCAGTACCACAGGGCCCGGGGCTGAAGCTTTCTTT. Encoded protein: CAISTTGPGAEAFF.